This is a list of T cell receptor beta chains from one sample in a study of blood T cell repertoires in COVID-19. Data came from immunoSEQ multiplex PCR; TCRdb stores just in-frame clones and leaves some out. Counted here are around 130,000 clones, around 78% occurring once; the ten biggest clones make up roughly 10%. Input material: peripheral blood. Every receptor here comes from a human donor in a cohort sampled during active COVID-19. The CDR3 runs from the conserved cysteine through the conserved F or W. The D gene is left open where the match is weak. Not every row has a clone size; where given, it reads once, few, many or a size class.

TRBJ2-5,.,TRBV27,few,CASTTTGQETQYF,TGTGCCAGCACCACAACGGGGCAAGAGACCCAGTACTTC
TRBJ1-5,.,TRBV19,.,CASSGGYGQPQHF,TGTGCCAGTAGTGGGGGGTATGGACAGCCCCAGCATTTT
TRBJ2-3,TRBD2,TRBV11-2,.,CASSPKLAGYTDTQYF,TGTGCCAGCAGCCCTAAACTAGCGGGGTACACAGATACGCAGTATTTT
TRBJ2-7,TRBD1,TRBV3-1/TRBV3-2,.,CASSPGTGGYEQYF,TGTGCCAGCAGCCCGGGGACAGGCGGCTACGAGCAGTACTTC
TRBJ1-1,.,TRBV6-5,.,CASRRGQPNTEAFF,TGTGCCAGCCGGAGAGGACAGCCAAACACTGAAGCTTTCTTT
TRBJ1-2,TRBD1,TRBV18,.,CASSLDSTGGNGYTF,TGTGCCAGCTCACTTGACTCGACAGGGGGGAATGGCTACACCTTC
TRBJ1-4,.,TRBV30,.,CAWSLGATNEKLFF,TGTGCCTGGAGTTTGGGAGCAACTAATGAAAAACTGTTTTTT
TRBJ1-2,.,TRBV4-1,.,CASSQDGTGTYGYTF,TGCGCCAGCAGCCAAGATGGAACAGGTACCTATGGCTACACCTTC
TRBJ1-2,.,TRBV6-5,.,CASSSGGDRGYGYTF,TGTGCCAGCAGTTCCGGGGGGGATCGGGGCTATGGCTACACCTTC
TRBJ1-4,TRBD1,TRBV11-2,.,CASSTTGTGSEKLFF,TGTGCCAGCAGCACAACCGGGACAGGAAGTGAAAAACTGTTTTTT
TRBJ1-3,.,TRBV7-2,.,CASSFRAGGNTIYF,TGTGCCAGCAGCTTCCGGGCAGGGGGAAACACCATATATTTT
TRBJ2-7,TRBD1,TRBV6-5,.,CASSYATGTYEQYF,TGTGCCAGCAGTTACGCGACAGGGACCTACGAGCAGTACTTC
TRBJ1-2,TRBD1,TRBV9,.,CASTGQGFGYTF,TGTGCCAGCACCGGACAGGGGTTTGGCTACACCTTC
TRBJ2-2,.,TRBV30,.,CAWSALTVDTGELFF,TGTGCCTGGAGTGCCCTGACAGTGGACACCGGGGAGCTGTTTTTT
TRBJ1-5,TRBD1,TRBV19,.,CASSIGQGANQPQHF,TGTGCCAGTAGTATCGGGCAGGGGGCGAATCAGCCCCAGCATTTT
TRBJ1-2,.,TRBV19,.,CASRATGAYGYTF,TGTGCCAGTAGGGCGACAGGAGCATATGGCTACACCTTC
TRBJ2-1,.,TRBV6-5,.,CASSYGQEANEQFF,TGTGCCAGCAGTTACGGGCAGGAGGCGAATGAGCAGTTCTTC
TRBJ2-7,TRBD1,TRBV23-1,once,CASSQMTGIYEQYF,TGCGCCAGCAGTCAGATGACAGGGATCTACGAGCAGTACTTC